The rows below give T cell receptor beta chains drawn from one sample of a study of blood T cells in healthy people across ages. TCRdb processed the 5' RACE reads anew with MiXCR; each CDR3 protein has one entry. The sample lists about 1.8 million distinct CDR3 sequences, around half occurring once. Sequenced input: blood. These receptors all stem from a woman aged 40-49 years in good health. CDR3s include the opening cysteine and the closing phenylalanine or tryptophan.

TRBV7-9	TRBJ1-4	CASSFGQGFEKLFF
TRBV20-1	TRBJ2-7	CSARIFPYGEQYF
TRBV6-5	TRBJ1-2	CASSAGRRNYGYTF
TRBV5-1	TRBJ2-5	CASSLSVTPETQYF
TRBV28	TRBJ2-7	CASSLRGGMSYEQYF
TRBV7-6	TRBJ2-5	CASSFGLGTGVVGQETQYF
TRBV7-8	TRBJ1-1	CASSLGPGRAEAFF
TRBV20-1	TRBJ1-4	CSARGGINEKLFF
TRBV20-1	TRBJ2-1	CSARDSGGIFSYNEQFF
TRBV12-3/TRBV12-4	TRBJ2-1	CASSPTGAGGPVYYNEQFF
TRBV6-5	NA	CASSYSRGLAGGQGETQYF
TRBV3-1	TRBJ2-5	CASSHLEETQYF
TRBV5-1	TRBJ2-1	CASSSGLAGPYNEQFF
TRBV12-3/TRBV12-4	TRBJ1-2	CASSDRGVRYGYTF
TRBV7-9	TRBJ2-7	CASSSSVGYEQYF
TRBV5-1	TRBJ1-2	CASSLARQGDYGYTF
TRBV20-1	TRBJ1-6	CSAIIQDNSPLHF